This T cell receptor beta chain was profiled in a study of blood T cell repertoires in COVID-19 (TCRdb year 2020). About the full investigation: Samples covering the acute and convalescent phases of COVID-19 were provided by collaborators in the United States, Italy and Spain. The material from the prospective study consisted of cDNA or gDNA derived from T cells, B-cell-depleted T cells, or PBMCs. The dataset comprised deeply sampled blood TCRbeta repertoires from subjects exposed to, actively infected with, or recovered from COVID-19. The repertoires were made available in a free public database intended to serve as a resource for research on the immune response to SARS-CoV-2. The samples were drawn from two sources: the first 160 participants of the ongoing ImmuneRACE study, and 1,200 or so subjects contributed by 6 global collaborators. Nearly every sample came with metadata listing a de-identified subject ID, COVID-19 status, age in years and sex. Where available, HLA class I and class II types were obtained from metadata supplied by the sample provider rather than from assay-based typing. Overall results and qualifications from the work: Clinical and demographic metadata were provided uncurated, with the amount varying by source and participant.

Including cysteine and phenylalanine, the CDR3 has 15 amino acids. Left in the record is the CDR3 DNA by itself, 45 bases read in frame from the first base. For CDR1 and CDR2, the germline V gene (reference sequence) lists SSHAT and FNYEAQ. Trimming costs V 5 bases and J 0 bases, and their ends lie 13 bases apart. As for this clone: The antigen this receptor binds is unknown. Per-base quality was not reported, and no clone a single base away is much larger than it.

TCRbeta CDR3 regions were amplified from genomic DNA using the immunoSEQ Assay, a bias-controlled multiplex PCR. The original methods were these. Nucleated cell counts per sample were estimated from amplification of reference gene primers within the assay. To quantify the absolute abundance of each unique TCRbeta CDR3 rearrangement, sequence reads were collapsed and filtered. For each sample, productive Simpson clonality was calculated as the square root of Simpson's diversity index across productive rearrangements. What TCRdb holds here is the immuneACCESS table cut down to in-frame rearrangements. Part of the clones is not present; checked against another copy, under half of the missing clones reflect an unresolved V gene, and the others are unexplained. The DNA gave D and trimming, while V, J and clone size come from that table. This sample holds a few hundred thousand clones; approximately 87% were observed only once. Around 2.5% of the sample is held by the ten biggest clonotypes.

Collaborating institutions collected whole blood in K2EDTA tubes following their own protocols. For TCRbeta analysis, collaborator samples were shipped as frozen whole blood, as isolated PBMCs, or as DNA extracted from either sample type. The chain uses TRBV7-7 and TRBJ2-5; the D gene is perhaps TRBD2, from 6 matching bases. The sequence was collected from a woman between 50 and 59 years old with acute or convalescent COVID-19. The sequencing sample was made of peripheral blood. The CDR3: CASSPRLDHQETQYF. The bases read TGTGCCAGCAGCCCCCGACTAGACCACCAAGAGACCCAGTACTTC.